This entry features one T cell receptor (beta chain) sequence. The sample originates from a study of CD8 T cells in Susac syndrome. Reverse transcription of about 0.5 to 1 ug RNA was carried out with random hexamers. TCRdb passed the immunoSEQ multiplex PCR reads through MiXCR, listing each CDR3 protein once. The sample shows 150,000 to 200,000 distinct CDR3 sequences, 90% to 97% of them seen only once. The source material was CD4+ T cells from PBMCs. The source is a human donor with multiple sclerosis.

CDR3 nucleotides: TGTGCCAGCTCAACTCAACAGGGGACCTACGAGCAGTACTTC. Translating it yields CASSTQQGTYEQYF. The J gene is TRBJ2-7, the V gene TRBV18, with 7 bases aligning to TRBD1. Looked up from germline, CDR1 is KGHSH and CDR2 is LQKENI. The CDR3 has 14 amino acids. V lost 5 bases to trimming and J lost 2 bases; unmatched junction nucleotides: 6.